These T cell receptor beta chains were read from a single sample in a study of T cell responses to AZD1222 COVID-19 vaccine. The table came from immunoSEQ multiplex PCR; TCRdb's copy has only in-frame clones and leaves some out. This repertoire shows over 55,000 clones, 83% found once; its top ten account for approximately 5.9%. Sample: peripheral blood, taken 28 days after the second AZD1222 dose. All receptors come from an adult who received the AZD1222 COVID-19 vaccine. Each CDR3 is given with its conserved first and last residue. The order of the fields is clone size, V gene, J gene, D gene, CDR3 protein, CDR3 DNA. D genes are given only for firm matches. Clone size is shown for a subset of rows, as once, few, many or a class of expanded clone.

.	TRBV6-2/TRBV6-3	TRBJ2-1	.	CASSYSMDAPMAIF	TGTGCCAGCAGTTACTCGATGGACGCTCCGATGGCAATCTTC
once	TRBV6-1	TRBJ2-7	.	CASSEGPTYEQYF	TGTGCCAGCAGTGAGGGGCCAACCTACGAGCAGTACTTC
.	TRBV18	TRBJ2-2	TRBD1	CASSPSIGGLDTGELFF	TGTGCCAGCTCACCTTCTATAGGGGGCTTGGACACCGGGGAGCTGTTTTTT
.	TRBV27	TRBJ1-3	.	CASSFLGTGNTIYF	TGTGCCAGCAGTTTTCTCGGGACTGGAAACACCATATATTTT
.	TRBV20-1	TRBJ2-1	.	CSAPIYEQFF	TGCAGTGCTCCCATTTATGAGCAGTTCTTC
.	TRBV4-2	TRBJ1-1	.	CASSQGGPVTEAFF	TGTGCCAGCAGCCAAGGGGGGCCGGTCACTGAAGCTTTCTTT
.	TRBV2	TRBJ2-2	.	CARESPNTGELFF	TGTGCCAGGGAGAGCCCGAACACCGGGGAGCTGTTTTTT
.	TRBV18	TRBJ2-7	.	CASSPSSYEQYF	TGTGCCAGCTCACCTAGCTCCTACGAGCAGTACTTC
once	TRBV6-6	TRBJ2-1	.	CALGGAHNEQFF	TGTGCCTTAGGGGGGGCCCACAATGAGCAGTTCTTC
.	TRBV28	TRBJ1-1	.	CAMGSSTEAFF	TGTGCCATGGGGTCGAGCACTGAAGCTTTCTTT
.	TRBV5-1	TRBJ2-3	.	CASSLPGLRTDTQYF	TGCGCCAGCAGCTTGCCCGGACTTCGCACAGATACGCAGTATTTT
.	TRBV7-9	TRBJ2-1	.	CASSLVSPLATYNEQFF	TGTGCCAGCAGCTTAGTTAGCCCTCTAGCTACCTACAATGAGCAGTTCTTC
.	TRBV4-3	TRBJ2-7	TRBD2	CASSPARLAGVYEQYF	TGCGCCAGCAGCCCCGCTAGGTTAGCGGGGGTGTACGAGCAGTACTTC
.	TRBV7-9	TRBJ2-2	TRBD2	CASSRFGTTMDTGELFF	TGTGCCAGCTCCCGATTTGGGACTACCATGGACACCGGGGAGCTGTTTTTT
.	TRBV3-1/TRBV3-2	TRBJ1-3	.	CASVGPEVNTIYF	TGTGCCAGCGTGGGGCCCGAGGTGAACACCATATATTTT
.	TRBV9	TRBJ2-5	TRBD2	CASSVALAGGWETQYF	TGTGCCAGCAGCGTAGCACTAGCGGGGGGATGGGAGACCCAGTACTTC
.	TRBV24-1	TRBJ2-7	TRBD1	CATSDSPGQPRYPIPVQYF	TGTGCCACCAGTGATTCACCGGGACAGCCGAGGTATCCCATCCCCGTGCAGTACTTC
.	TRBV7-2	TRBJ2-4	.	CASSLAGGRNIQYF	TGTGCCAGCAGCTTAGCGGGGGGTAGGAACATTCAGTACTTC
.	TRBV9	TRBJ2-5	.	CASSVDGGRETQYF	TGTGCCAGCAGCGTAGACGGGGGCCGGGAGACCCAGTACTTC
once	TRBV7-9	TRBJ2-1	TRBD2	CASSLTLTSGGSEGNEQFF	TGTGCCAGCAGCTTAACCCTAACTAGCGGGGGGTCGGAAGGGAATGAGCAGTTCTTC
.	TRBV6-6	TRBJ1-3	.	CASSYSGNGNTIYF	TGTGCCAGCAGTTACTCAGGGAATGGAAACACCATATATTTT
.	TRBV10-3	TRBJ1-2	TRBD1	CAIGQGDYGYTF	TGTGCCATCGGGCAGGGGGACTATGGCTACACCTTC
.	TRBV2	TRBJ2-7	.	CASSGSSSYEQYF	TGTGCCAGCAGTGGCAGCAGTTCCTACGAGCAGTACTTC
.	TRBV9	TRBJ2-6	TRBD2	CASSVSGAGANVLTF	TGTGCCAGCAGCGTCAGCGGGGCTGGGGCCAACGTCCTGACTTTC
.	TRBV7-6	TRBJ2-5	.	CASSRTQETQYF	TGTGCCAGCAGCCGGACCCAAGAGACCCAGTACTTC
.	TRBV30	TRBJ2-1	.	CAWSVRLAMSSYNEQFF	TGTGCCTGGAGTGTACGTCTGGCCATGAGCTCCTACAATGAGCAGTTCTTC